The source of this TCR beta chain is a study of blood T cell repertoires in COVID-19. Looking at the study overall: Both acute and convalescent COVID-19 samples were obtained from the United States, Italy and Spain. Sample material is recorded as cDNA or gDNA derived from T cells, B-cell-depleted T cells, or PBMCs.

The Seattle patients joined while their infection was active and were tracked longitudinally afterward. In the original processing: Researchers report that nucleated cell counts were estimated from reference gene primer amplification. Clones were sequenced by immunoSEQ multiplex PCR, and TCRdb holds only the in-frame ones, with some missing. V and J calls and clone size are given by that table; D and trimming were obtained from the DNA. Found here are 230,000 or so clones, nearly 90% of them singletons; the top ten hold under 2.5%. This clonotype originated in a woman aged 55-69 years with COVID-19, enrolled during active disease. The sample comprised peripheral blood.

CDR3 sequence: CASSHRQGAYGYTF. CDR3 nucleotides: TGTGCCAGCAGCCACCGACAGGGGGCTTATGGCTACACCTTC. V is TRBV21-1 and J is TRBJ1-2; the table's D call TRBD1 went unverified against the DNA. TRBV21-1 is a listed pseudogene. The CDR3 is made up of 14 amino acids.